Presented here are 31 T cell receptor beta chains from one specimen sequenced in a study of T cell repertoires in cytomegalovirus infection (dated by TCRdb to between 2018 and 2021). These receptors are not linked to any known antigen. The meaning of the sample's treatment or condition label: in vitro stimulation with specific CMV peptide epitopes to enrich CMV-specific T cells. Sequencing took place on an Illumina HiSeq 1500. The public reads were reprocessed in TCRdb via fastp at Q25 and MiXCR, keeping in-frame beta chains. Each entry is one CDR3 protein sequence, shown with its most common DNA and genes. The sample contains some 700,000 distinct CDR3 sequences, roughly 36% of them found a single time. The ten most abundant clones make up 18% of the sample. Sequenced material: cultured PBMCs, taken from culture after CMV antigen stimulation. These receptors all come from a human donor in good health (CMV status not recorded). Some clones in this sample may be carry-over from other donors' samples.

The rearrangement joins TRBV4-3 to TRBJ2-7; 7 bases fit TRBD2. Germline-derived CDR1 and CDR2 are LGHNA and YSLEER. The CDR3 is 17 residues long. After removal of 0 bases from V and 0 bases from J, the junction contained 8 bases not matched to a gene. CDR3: CASSQDGPSGTSYEQYF. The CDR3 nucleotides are TGCGCCAGCAGCCAAGATGGGCCCAGCGGGACCTCCTACGAGCAGTACTTC.

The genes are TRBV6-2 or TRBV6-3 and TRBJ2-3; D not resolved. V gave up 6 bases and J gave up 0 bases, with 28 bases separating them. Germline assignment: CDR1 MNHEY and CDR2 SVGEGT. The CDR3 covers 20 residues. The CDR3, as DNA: TGTGCCAGCAGCCCCCACTGGTTAAGCGCGAAGACTCCTAGCACAGATACGCAGTATTTT. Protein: CASSPHWLSAKTPSTDTQYF.

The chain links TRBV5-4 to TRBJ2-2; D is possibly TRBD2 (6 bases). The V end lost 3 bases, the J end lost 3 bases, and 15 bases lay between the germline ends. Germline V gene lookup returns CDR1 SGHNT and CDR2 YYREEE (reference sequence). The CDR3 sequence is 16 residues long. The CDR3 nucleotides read TGTGCCAGCAGCTCTGCGACTAGTATTGACACCGGGGAGCTGTTTTTT. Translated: CASSSATSIDTGELFF.

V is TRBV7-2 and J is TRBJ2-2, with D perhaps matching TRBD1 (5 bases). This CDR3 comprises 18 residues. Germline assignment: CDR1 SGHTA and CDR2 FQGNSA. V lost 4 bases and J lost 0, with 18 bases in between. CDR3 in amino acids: CASSSHIRGPTNTGELFF. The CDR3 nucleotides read TGTGCCAGCAGCTCGCACATAAGGGGTCCTACGAACACCGGGGAGCTGTTTTTT.

CDR3 sequence (DNA): TGTGCCAGCAGCTCCCTAGGCAAAGCTTTCTTT. The encoded protein is CASSSLGKAFF. The chain has TRBV7-9 and TRBJ1-1; D unclear. Germline V gene sequence: CDR1 SEHNR, CDR2 FQNEAQ (reference sequence). There are 11 residues in the CDR3. V was trimmed by 4 bases and J by 9 bases, leaving 9 bases between them.

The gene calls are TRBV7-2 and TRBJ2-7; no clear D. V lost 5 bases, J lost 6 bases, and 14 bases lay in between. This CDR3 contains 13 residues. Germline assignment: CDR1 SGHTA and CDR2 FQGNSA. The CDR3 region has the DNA TGTGCCAGCAGCGACGGGCCGAGGCGCGAGCAGTACTTC. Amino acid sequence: CASSDGPRREQYF.

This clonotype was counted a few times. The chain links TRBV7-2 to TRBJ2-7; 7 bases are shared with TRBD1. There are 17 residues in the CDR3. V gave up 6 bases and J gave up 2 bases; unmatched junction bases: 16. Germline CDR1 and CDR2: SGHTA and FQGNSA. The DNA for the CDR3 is TGTGCCAGCAGTCCCCTTGTATTGGGGACAGCTCCCTACGAGCAGTACTTC. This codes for CASSPLVLGTAPYEQYF.

CDR3 residues: CASSAAAYSGNTIYF. The CDR3 bases are TGTGCCAGCAGTGCGGCCGCCTACTCTGGAAACACCATATATTTT. J is TRBJ1-3 and V is TRBV28; no firm D call. The CDR3 is made up of 15 amino acids. The V gene's germline CDR1 is MDHEN and CDR2 SYDVKM. Between the trimmed V and J ends, which lost 5 bases and 0 bases, there was a span of 11 bases. Variable domain in full (rest from reference TRBV28 and TRBJ1-3): DVKVTQSSRYLVKRTGEKVFLECVQDMDHENMFWYRQDPGLGLRLIYFSYDVKMKEKGDIPEGYSVSREKKERFSLILESASTNQTSMYLCASSAAAYSGNTIYFGEGSWLTVV.

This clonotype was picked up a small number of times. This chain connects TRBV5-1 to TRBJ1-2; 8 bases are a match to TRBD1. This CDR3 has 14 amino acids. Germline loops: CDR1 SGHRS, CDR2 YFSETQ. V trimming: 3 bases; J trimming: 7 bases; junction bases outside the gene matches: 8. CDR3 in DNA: TGCGCCAGCAGCTCTGGACAGGGCGAGAGTGGCTACACCTTC. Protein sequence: CASSSGQGESGYTF.

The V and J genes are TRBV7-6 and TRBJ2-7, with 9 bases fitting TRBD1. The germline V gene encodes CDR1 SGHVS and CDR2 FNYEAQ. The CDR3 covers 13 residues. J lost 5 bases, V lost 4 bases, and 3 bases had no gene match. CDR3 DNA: TGTGCCAGCAGCTACCGGGACAGGGACGAGCAGTACTTC. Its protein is CASSYRDRDEQYF.

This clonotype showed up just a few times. CDR3 amino acids: CASSTRPSQETQYF. Written as DNA, the CDR3 is TGTGCCAGTAGTACCCGACCGAGCCAAGAGACCCAGTACTTC. The chain uses TRBV19 and TRBJ2-5; D gene ambiguous. V lost 4 bases to trimming and J lost 1 base, with 10 bases between them. CDR1 is LNHDA and CDR2 is SQIVND in the germline V gene (reference sequence). The CDR3 is 14 residues long.

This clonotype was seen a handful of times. The CDR3 DNA follows: TGTGCCAGCAGCGTAGGGCCATCTGGGGCCAACGTCCTGACTTTC. The encoded protein is CASSVGPSGANVLTF. The chain is built from TRBV9 and TRBJ2-6; D ambiguous. Trimming removed 0 bases at V and 1 base at J, with 5 bases between. This CDR3 is built from 15 residues. Germline V gives CDR1 SGDLS, CDR2 YYNGEE. The full variable domain, rest sourced from reference TRBV9 and TRBJ2-6, is DSGVTQTPKHLITATGQRVTLRCSPRSGDLSVYWYQQSLDQGLQFLIQYYNGEERAKGNILERFSAQQFPDLHSELNLSSLELGDSALYFCASSVGPSGANVLTFGAGSRLTVL.

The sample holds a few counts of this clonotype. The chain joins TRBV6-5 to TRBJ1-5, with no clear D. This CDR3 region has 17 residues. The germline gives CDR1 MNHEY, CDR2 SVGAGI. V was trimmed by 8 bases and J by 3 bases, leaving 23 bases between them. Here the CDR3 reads CASPPSLPTDPNQPQHF. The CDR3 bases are TGTGCCAGCCCCCCCTCCCTCCCGACGGACCCCAATCAGCCCCAGCATTTT.

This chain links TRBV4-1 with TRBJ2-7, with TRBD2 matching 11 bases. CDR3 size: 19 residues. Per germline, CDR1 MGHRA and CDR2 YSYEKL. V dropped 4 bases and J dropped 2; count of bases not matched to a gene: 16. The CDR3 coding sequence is TGCGCCAGCAGCCCCTTGGTCGGTAGCGGGAGGGCGACCACCTACGAGCAGTACTTC. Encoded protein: CASSPLVGSGRATTYEQYF.

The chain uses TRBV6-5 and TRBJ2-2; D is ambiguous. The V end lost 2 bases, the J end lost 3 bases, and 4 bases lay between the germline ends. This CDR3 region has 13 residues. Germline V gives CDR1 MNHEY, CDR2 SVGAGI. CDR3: CASSYVHTGELFF. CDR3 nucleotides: TGTGCCAGCAGTTACGTTCACACCGGGGAGCTGTTTTTT.

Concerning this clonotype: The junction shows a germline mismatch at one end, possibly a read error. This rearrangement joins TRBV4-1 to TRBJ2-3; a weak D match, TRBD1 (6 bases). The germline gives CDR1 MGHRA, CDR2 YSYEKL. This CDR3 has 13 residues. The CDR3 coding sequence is TGTGCCAGCCGGGACGGACAGCGGGATACGCAGTATTTT. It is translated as CASRDGQRDTQYF.

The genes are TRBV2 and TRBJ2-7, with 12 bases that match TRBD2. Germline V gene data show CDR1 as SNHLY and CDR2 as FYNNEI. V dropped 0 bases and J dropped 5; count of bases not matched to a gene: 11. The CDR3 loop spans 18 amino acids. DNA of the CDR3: TGTGCCAGCAGTGAAGCGAGACTAGCGGGGGCGGGTAGAAACGAGCAGTACTTC. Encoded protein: CASSEARLAGAGRNEQYF. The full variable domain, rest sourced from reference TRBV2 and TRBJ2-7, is EPEVTQTPSHQVTQMGQEVILRCVPISNHLYFYWYRQILGQKVEFLVSFYNNEISEKSEIFDDQFSVERPDGSNFTLKIRSTKLEDSAMYFCASSEARLAGAGRNEQYFGPGTRLTVT.

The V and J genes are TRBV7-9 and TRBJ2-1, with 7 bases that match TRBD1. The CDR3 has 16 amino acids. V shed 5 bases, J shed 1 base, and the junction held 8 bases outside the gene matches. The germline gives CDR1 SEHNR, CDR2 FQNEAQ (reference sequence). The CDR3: CASSPSDRESYNEQFF. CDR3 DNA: TGTGCCAGCAGCCCCTCAGACAGGGAATCCTACAATGAGCAGTTCTTC.

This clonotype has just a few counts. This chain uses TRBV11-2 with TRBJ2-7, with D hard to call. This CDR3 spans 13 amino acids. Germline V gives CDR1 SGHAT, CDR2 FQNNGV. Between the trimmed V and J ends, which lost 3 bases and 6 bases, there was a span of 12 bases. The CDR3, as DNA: TGTGCCAGCAGCTTTTGGACCGCGAGCGAGCAGTACTTC. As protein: CASSFWTASEQYF.

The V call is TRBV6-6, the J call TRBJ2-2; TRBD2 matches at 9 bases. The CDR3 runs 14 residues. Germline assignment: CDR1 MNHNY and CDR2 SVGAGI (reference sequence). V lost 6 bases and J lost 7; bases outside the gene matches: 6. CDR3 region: CASSVAGAGGELFF. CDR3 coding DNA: TGTGCCAGCAGCGTAGCGGGAGCAGGCGGGGAGCTGTTTTTT.

The DNA for the CDR3 is TGTGCCATCAAAGACGGCCCTGGCATGGATACGCAGTATTTT. Protein product: CAIKDGPGMDTQYF. V and J are TRBV10-3 and TRBJ2-3; no firm D call. CDR1 ENHRY and CDR2 SYGVKD come from the germline V gene. The CDR3 length is 14 residues. The V and J ends lost 7 bases and 6 bases respectively, with 17 bases between them.

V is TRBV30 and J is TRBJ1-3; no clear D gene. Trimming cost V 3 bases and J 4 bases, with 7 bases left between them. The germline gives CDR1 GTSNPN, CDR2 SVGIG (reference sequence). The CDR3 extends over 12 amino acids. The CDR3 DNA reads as TGTGCCTGGAGCTCTGGGGGAAACACCATATATTTT. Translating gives CAWSSGGNTIYF.

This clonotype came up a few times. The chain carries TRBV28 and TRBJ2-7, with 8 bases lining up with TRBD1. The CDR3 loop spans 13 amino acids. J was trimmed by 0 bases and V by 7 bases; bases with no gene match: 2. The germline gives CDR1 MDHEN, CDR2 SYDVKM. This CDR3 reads CASTQGASYEQYF. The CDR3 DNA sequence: TGTGCCAGCACCCAGGGGGCCTCCTACGAGCAGTACTTC. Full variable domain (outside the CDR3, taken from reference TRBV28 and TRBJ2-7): DVKVTQSSRYLVKRTGEKVFLECVQDMDHENMFWYRQDPGLGLRLIYFSYDVKMKEKGDIPEGYSVSREKKERFSLILESASTNQTSMYLCASTQGASYEQYFGPGTRLTVT.

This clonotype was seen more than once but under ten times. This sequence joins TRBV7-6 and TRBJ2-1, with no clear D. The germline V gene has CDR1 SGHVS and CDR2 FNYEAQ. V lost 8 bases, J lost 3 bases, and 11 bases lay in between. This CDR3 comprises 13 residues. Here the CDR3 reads CASSPKDYNEQFF. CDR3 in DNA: TGTGCCAGCTCTCCCAAGGACTACAATGAGCAGTTCTTC.

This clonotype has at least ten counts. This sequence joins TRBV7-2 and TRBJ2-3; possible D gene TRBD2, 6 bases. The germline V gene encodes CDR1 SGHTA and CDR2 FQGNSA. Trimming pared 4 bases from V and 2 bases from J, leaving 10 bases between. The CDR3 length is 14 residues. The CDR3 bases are TGTGCCAGCAGCTCCGGGACTGCCACAGATACGCAGTATTTT. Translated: CASSSGTATDTQYF.

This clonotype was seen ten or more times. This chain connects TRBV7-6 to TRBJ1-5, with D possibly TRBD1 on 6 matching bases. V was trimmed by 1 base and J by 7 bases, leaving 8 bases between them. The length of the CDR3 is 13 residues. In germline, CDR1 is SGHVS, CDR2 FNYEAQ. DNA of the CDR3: TGTGCCAGCAGCTTAGAGGGGGAGCAGCCCCAGCATTTT. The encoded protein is CASSLEGEQPQHF.

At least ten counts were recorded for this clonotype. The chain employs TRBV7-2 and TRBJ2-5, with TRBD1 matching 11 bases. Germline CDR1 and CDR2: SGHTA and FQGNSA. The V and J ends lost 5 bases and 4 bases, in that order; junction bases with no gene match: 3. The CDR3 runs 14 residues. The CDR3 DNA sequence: TGTGCCAGCAGCCAGGACAGGGGGCGAGAGACCCAGTACTTC. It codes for CASSQDRGRETQYF.

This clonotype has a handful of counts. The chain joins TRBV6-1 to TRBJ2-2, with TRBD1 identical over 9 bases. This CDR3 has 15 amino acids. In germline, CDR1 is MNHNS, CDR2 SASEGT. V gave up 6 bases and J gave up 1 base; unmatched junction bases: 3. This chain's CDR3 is CASRQGQGNTGELFF. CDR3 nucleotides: TGTGCCAGCAGACAGGGACAGGGGAACACCGGGGAGCTGTTTTTT.

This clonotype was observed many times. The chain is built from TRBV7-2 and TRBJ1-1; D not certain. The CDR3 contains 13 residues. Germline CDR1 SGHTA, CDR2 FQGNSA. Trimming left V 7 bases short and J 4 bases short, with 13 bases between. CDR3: CASTPSGATEAFF. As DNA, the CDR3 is TGTGCCAGCACTCCCTCGGGTGCCACTGAAGCTTTCTTT.

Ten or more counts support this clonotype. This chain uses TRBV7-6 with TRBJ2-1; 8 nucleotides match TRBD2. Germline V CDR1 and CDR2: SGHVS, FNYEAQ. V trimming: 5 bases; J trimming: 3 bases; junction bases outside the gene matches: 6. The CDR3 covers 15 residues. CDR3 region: CASSRGGPLYNEQFF. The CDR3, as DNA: TGTGCCAGCAGCCGCGGGGGGCCCCTCTACAATGAGCAGTTCTTC.

CDR3 bases: TGCGCCAGCAGCCAAGATAGAAGCGGGTTCCGAGGCACAGATACGCAGTATTTT. Its protein is CASSQDRSGFRGTDTQYF. V and J are TRBV4-3 and TRBJ2-3; TRBD2 is a possible D gene (6 bases). The V gene's germline CDR1 is LGHNA and CDR2 YSLEER. The CDR3 is 18 residues long. The V end was cut by 0 bases, the J end by 1 base, with 17 bases between.